This T cell receptor (beta chain) was obtained from a study of blood T cell repertoires in COVID-19 (dated by TCRdb to the early 2020s). Concerning the study at large: The collaborator samples originated in the United States, Italy and Spain and spanned the acute and convalescent phases of COVID-19. The prospective study material was composed of cDNA or gDNA derived from T cells, B-cell-depleted T cells, or PBMCs. Subjects who had been exposed to COVID-19, were actively infected with it, or had recovered from it provided the deeply sampled blood TCRbeta repertoires that made up the dataset. A freely available public database, intended as a resource for researchers studying the immune response to SARS-CoV-2, is where the repertoires were released. The samples were drawn from two sources: the first 160 participants of the ongoing ImmuneRACE study, and 950 to 1,500 subjects contributed by 6 global collaborators. The sample metadata nearly always contained a de-identified subject ID, COVID-19 status, age in years and sex. HLA class I and class II types, where available, came from metadata supplied by the sample provider rather than from assay-based typing.

The investigation overall reported the following: Clinical and demographic metadata were provided uncurated, with the amount varying by source and participant.

Whole blood was collected in K2EDTA tubes by collaborating institutions according to the institutions' own protocols. For TCRbeta analysis, collaborators shipped samples in one of three forms: frozen whole blood, isolated PBMCs, or DNA extracted from either of those sample types. Germline trimming: 4 bases from V, 2 bases from J; junction bases outside gene matches: 2. Via the germline V gene, CDR1 is SGDLS and CDR2 YYNGEE. The CDR3 spans 13 residues, from the cysteine through the phenylalanine. Just CDR3 DNA is preserved here, 39 bases in frame from base 1. TCRbeta CDR3 regions were amplified from genomic DNA using the immunoSEQ Assay, a bias-controlled multiplex PCR. The paper's processing steps were these. Within the assay, amplification of reference gene primers was used to estimate how many nucleated cells each sample contained. To quantify the absolute abundance of each unique TCRbeta CDR3 rearrangement, sequence reads were collapsed and filtered. Productive Simpson clonality was computed per sample as the square root of Simpson's diversity index over productive rearrangements. TCRdb limited this immuneACCESS table to in-frame rearrangements with V and J called. A share of clones is missing; checked studies link under half to unresolved V genes, and the rest is unexplained. V, J and clone size derive from that table, while D and trimming were established from the DNA sequence. Present in this sample are more than 50,000 clones, more than 80% of which were seen just once. Jointly, the top ten make up under 15% of the sample.

Concerning this clone: Its antigen is still unknown. No qualities accompany the bases; no much larger clone lies one base away.

This sequence was found in a human donor with active COVID-19. The donor label of this sample is uncertain. The sequence is built from TRBV9 and TRBJ2-5; 7 junctional bases match TRBD1. The sequenced material came from peripheral blood. The CDR3 in this case is CASSRGQQETQYF. In nucleotides, the sequence is TGTGCCAGCAGCCGGGGACAGCAAGAGACCCAGTACTTC.